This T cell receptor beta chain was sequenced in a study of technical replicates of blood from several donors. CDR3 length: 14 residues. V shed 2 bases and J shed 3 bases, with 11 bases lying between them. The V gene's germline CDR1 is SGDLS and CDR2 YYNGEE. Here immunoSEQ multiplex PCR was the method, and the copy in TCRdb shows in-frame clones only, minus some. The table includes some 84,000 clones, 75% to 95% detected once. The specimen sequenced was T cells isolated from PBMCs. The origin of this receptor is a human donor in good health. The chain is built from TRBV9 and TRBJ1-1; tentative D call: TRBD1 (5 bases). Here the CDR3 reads CASSVSGMDTEAFF. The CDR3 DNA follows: TGTGCCAGCAGCGTTTCAGGGATGGACACTGAAGCTTTCTTT.